The following is a T cell receptor beta chain sequence with its context. These data come from a study of cytomegalovirus exposure and HLA in healthy donors. Germline V gene lookup returns CDR1 SGHDN and CDR2 FVKESK. The CDR3 sequence is 13 residues long. The V end was cut by 1 base, the J end by 3 bases, with 6 bases between. The PCR used 60 Vbeta and 13 Jbeta primers. The table came from immunoSEQ multiplex PCR; TCRdb's copy has only in-frame clones and leaves some out. This table holds roughly 120,000 clones, roughly three quarters found once. This TCR came from a woman aged 50 to 60 in good health and CMV-seropositive. The source material was PBMCs. The V gene is TRBV14, the J gene TRBJ1-1; possible D gene TRBD1, 5 bases. CDR3 DNA: TGTGCCAGCAGCCAAGGACAGTACACTGAAGCTTTCTTT. Translating it yields CASSQGQYTEAFF.